This T cell receptor (beta chain) was sequenced for a study of CDR3 diversity in severe acne. TCRdb used MiXCR to reprocess the PCR reads, holding one entry per CDR3 protein. The repertoire holds some 84,000 distinct CDR3 sequences, with 45% to 60% as singletons. In its sample, this clonotype was seen a few times. The clonotype comes from a male donor in good health, without acne. The sequenced material came from blood.

This CDR3 reads CASSLLAAYGYTF. CDR3 DNA sequence: TGCGCCAGCAGCTTGCTAGCGGCATATGGCTACACCTTC. The chain is built from TRBV5-1 and TRBJ1-2; D unresolved. Per the germline V gene, CDR1 is SGHRS and CDR2 is YFSETQ. The CDR3 spans 13 residues. V was cut by 1 base and J by 5 bases, with 9 bases left in between. The variable domain in full, completed from reference TRBV5-1 and TRBJ1-2, reads KAGVTQTPRYLIKTRGQQVTLSCSPISGHRSVSWYQQTPGQGLQFLFEYFSETQRNKGNFPGRFSGRQFSNSRSEMNVSTLELGDSALYLCASSLLAAYGYTFGSGTRLTVV.